This entry features one TCR beta chain sequence. The antigen remains unidentified. The source of the sample is a study of T cell responses to AZD1222 COVID-19 vaccine. As for the study in general: Analyses pooled second doses at about 4 or about 12 weeks.

Study conclusions and caveats: Donors, mostly white British, included more females; clonal diversity was possibly underestimated. The span of vaccine-associated CD4 TCRs extended across spike, with dominance at 160-218 and 743-854. Vaccination with two AZD1222 doses was followed by a rise in Spike-specific TCR breadth and depth.

Here immunoSEQ multiplex PCR was the method, and the copy in TCRdb shows in-frame clones only, minus some. The profile shows over 100,000 clones, 89% of them singletons. Source: peripheral blood, taken on day 0 of AZD1222 vaccination. This clonotype was obtained from an adult in good health.

CDR3 region: CASGFMGFGGYTF. CDR3 in DNA: TGTGCCAGCGGATTTATGGGGTTTGGTGGCTACACCTTC. V and J are TRBV6-5 and TRBJ1-2, with no clear D. Trimming pared 8 bases from V and 7 bases from J, leaving 17 bases between. Germline V gene data show CDR1 as MNHEY and CDR2 as SVGAGI. The CDR3 is 13 residues long.